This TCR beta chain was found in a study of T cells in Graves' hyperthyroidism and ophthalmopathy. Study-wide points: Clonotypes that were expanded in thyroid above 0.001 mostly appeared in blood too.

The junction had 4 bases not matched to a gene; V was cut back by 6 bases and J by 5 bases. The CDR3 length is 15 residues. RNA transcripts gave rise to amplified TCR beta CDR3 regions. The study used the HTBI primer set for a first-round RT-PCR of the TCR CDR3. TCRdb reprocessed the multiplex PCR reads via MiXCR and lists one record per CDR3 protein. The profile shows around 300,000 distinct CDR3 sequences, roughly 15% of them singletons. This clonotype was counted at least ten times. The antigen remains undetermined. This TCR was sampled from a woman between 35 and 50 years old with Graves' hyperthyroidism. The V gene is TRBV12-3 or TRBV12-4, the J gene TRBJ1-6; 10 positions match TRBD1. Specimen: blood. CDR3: CASRETGGNNSPLHF. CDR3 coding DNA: TGTGCCAGCAGGGAGACAGGGGGCAATAATTCACCCCTCCACTTT.